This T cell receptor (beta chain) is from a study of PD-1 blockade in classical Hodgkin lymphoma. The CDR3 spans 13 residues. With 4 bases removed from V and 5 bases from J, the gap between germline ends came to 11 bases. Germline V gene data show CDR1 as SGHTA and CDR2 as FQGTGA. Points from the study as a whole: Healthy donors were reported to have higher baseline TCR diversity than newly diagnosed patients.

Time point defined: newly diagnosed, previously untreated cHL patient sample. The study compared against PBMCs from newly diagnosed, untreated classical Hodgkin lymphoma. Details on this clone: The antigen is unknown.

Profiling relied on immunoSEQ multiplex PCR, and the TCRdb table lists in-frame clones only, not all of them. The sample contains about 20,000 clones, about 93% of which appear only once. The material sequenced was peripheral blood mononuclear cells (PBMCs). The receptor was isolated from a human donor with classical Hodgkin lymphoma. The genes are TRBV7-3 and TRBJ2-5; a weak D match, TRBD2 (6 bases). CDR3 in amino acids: CASSSQRGETQYF. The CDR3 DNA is TGTGCCAGCAGCTCCCAACGGGGGGAGACCCAGTACTTC.